This entry describes one T cell receptor beta chain. Its specificity is not known. The germline V and J ends were trimmed by 5 bases and 6 bases, with 16 bases remaining between them. CDR3 length: 14 residues. Amplification of TCR beta CDR3 regions used RNA transcripts. HTBI-primed RT-PCR formed the first round, and a multiplex PCR formed the second. TCRdb re-derived calls from the multiplex PCR reads in MiXCR, one entry per CDR3 protein. Of some 410,000 distinct CDR3 sequences listed, under 25% are singletons. The source of the sample is a study of Graves' ophthalmopathy and Graves' hyperthyroidism. General study results and limits: With around 88% sensitivity and 81.08% specificity, a 13-signature model separated ophthalmopathy from stable hyperthyroidism.

The sequenced material came from peripheral blood. This clonotype was sampled from a woman younger than 30 with stable Graves' hyperthyroidism. The J gene is TRBJ1-1, the V gene TRBV12-3 or TRBV12-4, with D possibly TRBD1 on 6 matching bases. CDR3 DNA: TGTGCCAGCAGTCCCGGGACATGGAGTCCTGAAGCTTTCTTT. It specifies CASSPGTWSPEAFF.